Included here is one TCR beta chain sequence, with context. Ages ranged from roughly 18 to 100 years, with residence in fewer than 25 US areas. The data belong to a study of blood T cell repertoires in COVID-19. Study overall: The study drew acute and convalescent COVID-19 samples from the United States, Italy and Spain.

Data came from immunoSEQ multiplex PCR; TCRdb stores just in-frame clones and leaves some out. The data contain approximately 250,000 clones, about 89% of them singletons. V lost 2 bases and J lost 5; bases outside the gene matches: 7. In germline, CDR1 is SGHRS, CDR2 YFSETQ. The length of the CDR3 is 15 residues. The sample comprised PBMCs or T cells enriched from blood (not recorded which). This receptor was identified in a woman under 40 who had recovered from COVID-19. The V and J genes are TRBV5-1 and TRBJ1-2; the match to TRBD1 covers 9 bases. The CDR3 reads CASSFGTGLGYGYTF. The CDR3 DNA reads TGCGCCAGCAGCTTCGGGACAGGGTTAGGATATGGCTACACCTTC.